The sequence of this TCR beta chain was determined in a study of OX40 agonist ivuxolimab in advanced cancers. About the study: Administration of intravenous ivuxolimab to patients occurred every 2 weeks at 0.01 to 10 mg/kg.

Clones were read by immunoSEQ multiplex PCR, and TCRdb kept only the in-frame ones, dropping some. Of about 82,000 clones in the sample, 75% to 90% are singletons; the top ten hold approximately 0.9%. Germline CDR1 and CDR2: LGHNA and YNFKEQ. V gave up 1 base and J gave up 4 bases, with 8 bases separating them. The CDR3 runs to 13 residues. The sequenced sample was CD4+ or CD8+ T cells sorted from blood, obtained in a trial of the OX40 agonist ivuxolimab. The TCR originated in an adult with an advanced solid tumor such as melanoma, head and neck, liver or kidney cancer. The rearrangement links TRBV4-2 to TRBJ2-7; TRBD2 might be the D (6 bases). CDR3 sequence reads: CASSQAREYEQYF. The DNA of the CDR3 is TGTGCCAGCAGCCAAGCGCGGGAATACGAGCAGTACTTC.